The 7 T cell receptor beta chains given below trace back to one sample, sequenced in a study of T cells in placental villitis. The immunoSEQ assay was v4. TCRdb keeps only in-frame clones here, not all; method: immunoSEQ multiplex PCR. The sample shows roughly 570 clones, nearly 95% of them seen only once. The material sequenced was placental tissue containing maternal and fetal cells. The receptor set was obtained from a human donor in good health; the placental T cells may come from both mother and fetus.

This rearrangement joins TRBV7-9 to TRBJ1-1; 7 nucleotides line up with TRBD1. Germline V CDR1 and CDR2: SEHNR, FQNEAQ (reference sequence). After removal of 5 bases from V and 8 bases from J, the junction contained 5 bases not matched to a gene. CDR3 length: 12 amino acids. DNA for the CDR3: TGTGCCAGCAGCCCGGGGACAGCAGAAGCTTTCTTT. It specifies CASSPGTAEAFF. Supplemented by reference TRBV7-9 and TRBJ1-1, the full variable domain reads DTGVSQNPRHKITKRGQNVTFRCDPISEHNRLYWYRQTLGQGPEFLTYFQNEAQLEKSRLLSDRFSAERPKGSFSTLEIQRTEQGDSAMYLCASSPGTAEAFFGQGTRLTVV.

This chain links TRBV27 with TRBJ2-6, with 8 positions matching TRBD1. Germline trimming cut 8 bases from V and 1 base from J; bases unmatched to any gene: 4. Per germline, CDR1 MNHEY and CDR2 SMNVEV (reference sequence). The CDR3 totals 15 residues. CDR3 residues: CASRDRMSGANVLTF. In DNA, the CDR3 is TGTGCCAGCCGGGACAGGATGTCTGGGGCCAACGTCCTGACTTTC.

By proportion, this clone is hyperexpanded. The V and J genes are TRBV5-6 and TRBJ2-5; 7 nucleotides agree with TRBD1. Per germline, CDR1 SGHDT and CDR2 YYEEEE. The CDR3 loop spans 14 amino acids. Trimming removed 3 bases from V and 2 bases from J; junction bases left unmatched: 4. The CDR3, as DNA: TGTGCCAGCAGCTCCGACAGGGCTCAAGAGACCCAGTACTTC. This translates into CASSSDRAQETQYF.

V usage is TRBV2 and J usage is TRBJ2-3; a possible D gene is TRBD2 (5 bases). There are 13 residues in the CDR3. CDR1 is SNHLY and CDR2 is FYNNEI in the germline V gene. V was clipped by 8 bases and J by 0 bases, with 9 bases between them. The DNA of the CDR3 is TGTGCCAGCGTACTAGAGAGCACAGATACGCAGTATTTT. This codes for CASVLESTDTQYF.

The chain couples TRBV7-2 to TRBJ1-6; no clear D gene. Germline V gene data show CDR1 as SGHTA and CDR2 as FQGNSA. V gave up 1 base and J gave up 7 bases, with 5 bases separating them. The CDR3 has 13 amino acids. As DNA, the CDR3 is TGTGCCAGCAGCTTAGTTTCCAATTCACCCCTCCACTTT. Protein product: CASSLVSNSPLHF.

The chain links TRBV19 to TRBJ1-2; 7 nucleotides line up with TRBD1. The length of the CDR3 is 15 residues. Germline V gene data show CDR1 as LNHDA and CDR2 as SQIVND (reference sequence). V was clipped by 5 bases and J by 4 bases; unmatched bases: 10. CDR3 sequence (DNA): TGTGCCAGTAGTGCATACAGGGGACCCGGCTATGGCTACACCTTC. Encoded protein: CASSAYRGPGYGYTF.

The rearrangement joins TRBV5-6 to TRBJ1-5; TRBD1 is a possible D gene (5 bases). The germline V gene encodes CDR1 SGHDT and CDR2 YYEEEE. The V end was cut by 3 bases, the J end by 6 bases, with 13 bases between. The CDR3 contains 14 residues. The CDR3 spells CASSSGHRGQPQHF. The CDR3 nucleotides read TGTGCCAGCAGCTCTGGACACAGAGGTCAGCCCCAGCATTTT.